The clone carrying this TCR beta chain was observed a single time. The data belong to a study of Ad26.COV2.S vaccination and SARS-CoV-2 variants. The ends were cut back, 2 bases at V and 0 bases at J, with 23 bases in the middle. The CDR3 is 19 amino acids. Treatment denoted: some 19 received Ad26.COV2.S at low or high dose, single or two shots; five or six received placebo; per-sample allocation not given. Sampling occurred on day 63 after the first vaccine or placebo injection. Libraries were prepared by immunoSEQ multiplex PCR; TCRdb keeps only in-frame clonotypes and omits some of them. The data contain approximately 410,000 clones, approximately 90% of them singletons.

This clonotype was sampled from a person between 18 and 65 years old who received the Ad26.COV2.S COVID-19 vaccine or a placebo. This specimen consisted of peripheral blood, obtained in a trial of Ad26.COV2.S vaccine versus placebo. V and J are TRBV23-1 and TRBJ2-7, with D perhaps TRBD1 or TRBD2 (7 bases each). TRBV23-1 is marked as an open reading frame, function uncertain. The CDR3 loop reads CASSQPGGRGPLVSYEQYF. Written as DNA, the CDR3 is TGCGCCAGCAGTCAACCAGGGGGGAGGGGGCCCTTAGTCTCCTACGAGCAGTACTTC.